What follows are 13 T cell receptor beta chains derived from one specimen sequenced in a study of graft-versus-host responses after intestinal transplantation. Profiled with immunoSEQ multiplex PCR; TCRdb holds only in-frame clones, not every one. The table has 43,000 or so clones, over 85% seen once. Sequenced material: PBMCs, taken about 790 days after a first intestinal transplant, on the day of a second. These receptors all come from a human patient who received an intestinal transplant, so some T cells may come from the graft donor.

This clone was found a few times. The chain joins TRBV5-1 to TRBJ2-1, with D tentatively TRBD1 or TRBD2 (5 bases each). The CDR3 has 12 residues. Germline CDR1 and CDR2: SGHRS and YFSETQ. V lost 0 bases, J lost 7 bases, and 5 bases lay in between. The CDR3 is CASSLGGNEQFF. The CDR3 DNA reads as TGCGCCAGCAGCTTGGGGGGGAATGAGCAGTTCTTC.

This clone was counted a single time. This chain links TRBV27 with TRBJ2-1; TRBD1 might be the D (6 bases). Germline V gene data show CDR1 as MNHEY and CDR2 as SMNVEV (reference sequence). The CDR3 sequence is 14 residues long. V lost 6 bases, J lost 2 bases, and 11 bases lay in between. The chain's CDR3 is CASSRGETYNEQFF. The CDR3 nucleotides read TGTGCCAGCAGCAGGGGCGAGACCTACAATGAGCAGTTCTTC.

In DNA, the CDR3 is TGTGCCTGGAGTCCTCACATGAACACTGAAGCTTTCTTT. This sequence encodes CAWSPHMNTEAFF. This chain uses TRBV30 with TRBJ1-1; D is unresolved. Germline CDR1 is GTSNPN and CDR2 is SVGIG (reference sequence). This CDR3 contains 13 residues. V was cut by 2 bases and J by 0 bases, with 7 bases left in between.

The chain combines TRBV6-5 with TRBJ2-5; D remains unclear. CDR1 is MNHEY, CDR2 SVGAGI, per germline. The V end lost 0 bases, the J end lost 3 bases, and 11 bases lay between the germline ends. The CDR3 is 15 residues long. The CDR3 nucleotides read TGTGCCAGCAGTTACTCGTCCATGGTGGAAGAGACCCAGTACTTC. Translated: CASSYSSMVEETQYF.

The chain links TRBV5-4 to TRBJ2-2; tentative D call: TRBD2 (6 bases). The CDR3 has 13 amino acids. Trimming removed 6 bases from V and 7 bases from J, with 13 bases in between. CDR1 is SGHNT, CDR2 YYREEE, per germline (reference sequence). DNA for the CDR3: TGTGCCAGCAAGGATCGGGAGAACGGGGAGCTGTTTTTT. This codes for CASKDRENGELFF.

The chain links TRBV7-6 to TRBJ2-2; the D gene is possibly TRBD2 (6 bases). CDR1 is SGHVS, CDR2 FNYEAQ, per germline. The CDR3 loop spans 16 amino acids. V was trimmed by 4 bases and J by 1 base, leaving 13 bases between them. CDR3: CASSSRLAENTGELFF. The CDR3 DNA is TGTGCCAGCAGCTCCCGGTTAGCGGAGAACACCGGGGAGCTGTTTTTT.

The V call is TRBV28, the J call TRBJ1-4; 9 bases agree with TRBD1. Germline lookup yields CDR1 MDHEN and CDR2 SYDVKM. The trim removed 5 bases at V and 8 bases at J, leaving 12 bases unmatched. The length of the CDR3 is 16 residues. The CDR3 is CASSPGQGEGWEKLFF. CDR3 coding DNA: TGTGCCAGCAGTCCGGGACAGGGAGAAGGCTGGGAAAAACTGTTTTTT.

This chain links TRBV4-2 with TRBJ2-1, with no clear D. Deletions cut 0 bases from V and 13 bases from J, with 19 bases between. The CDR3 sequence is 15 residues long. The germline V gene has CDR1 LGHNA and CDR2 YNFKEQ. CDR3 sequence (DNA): TGTGCCAGCAGCCAAGATTTGAGCAGGACCTGGGAACAGTTCTTC. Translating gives CASSQDLSRTWEQFF.

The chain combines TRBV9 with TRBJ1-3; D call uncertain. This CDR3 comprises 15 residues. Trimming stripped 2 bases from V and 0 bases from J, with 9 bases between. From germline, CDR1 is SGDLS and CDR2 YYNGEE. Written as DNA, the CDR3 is TGTGCCAGCAGCGTCGCCCCGGCCTCTGGAAACACCATATATTTT. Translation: CASSVAPASGNTIYF.

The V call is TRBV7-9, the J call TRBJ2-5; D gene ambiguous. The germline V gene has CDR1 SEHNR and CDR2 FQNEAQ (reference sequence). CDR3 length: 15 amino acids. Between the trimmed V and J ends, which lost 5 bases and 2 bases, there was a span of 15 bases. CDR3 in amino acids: CASSEILSPQETQYF. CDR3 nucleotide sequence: TGTGCCAGCAGCGAAATCCTATCTCCTCAAGAGACCCAGTACTTC.

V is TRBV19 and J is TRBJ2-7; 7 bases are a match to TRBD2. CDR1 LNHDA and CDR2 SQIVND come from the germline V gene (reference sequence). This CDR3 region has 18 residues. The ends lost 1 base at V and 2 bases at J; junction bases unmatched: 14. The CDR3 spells CASSIARGYGTTAYEQYF. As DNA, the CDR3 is TGTGCCAGTAGTATAGCCCGCGGTTACGGGACTACCGCCTACGAGCAGTACTTC.

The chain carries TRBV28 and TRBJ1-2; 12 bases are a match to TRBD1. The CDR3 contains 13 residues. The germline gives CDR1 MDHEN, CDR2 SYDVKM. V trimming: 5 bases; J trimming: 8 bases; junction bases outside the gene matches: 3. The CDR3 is CASSRGTGGGYTF. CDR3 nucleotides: TGTGCCAGCAGTCGCGGGACAGGGGGCGGCTACACCTTC.

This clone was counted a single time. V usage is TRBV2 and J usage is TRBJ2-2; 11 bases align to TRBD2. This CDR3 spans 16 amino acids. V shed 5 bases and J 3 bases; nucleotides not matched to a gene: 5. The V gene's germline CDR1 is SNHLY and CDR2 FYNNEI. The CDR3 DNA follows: TGTGCCAGCAGTTCCGGGACTAGCGGTGACACCGGGGAGCTGTTTTTT. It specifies CASSSGTSGDTGELFF.